This TCR beta chain is drawn from a study of shared T cell receptors in the human thymus. From germline, CDR1 is KGHSH and CDR2 LQKENI. This CDR3 has 15 amino acids. Trimming removed 2 bases from V and 3 bases from J, with 11 bases in between. Some clones are missing from TCRdb's copy, which holds only in-frame ones; the method was immunoSEQ multiplex PCR. The sample holds just under 550,000 clones, around 82% seen once. The same sample was also used in a study of human thymus T cells. That investigation notes: During corrective heart surgery, resections were taken, and the thymus tissue came from them.

This receptor was taken from a boy under three years old with a congenital heart defect. Specimen: thymocytes. The chain links TRBV18 to TRBJ2-1, with D possibly matching TRBD2 (5 bases). The DNA for the CDR3 is TGTGCCAGCTCACCAACTAGTAACAACTACAATGAGCAGTTCTTC. Its protein product is CASSPTSNNYNEQFF.